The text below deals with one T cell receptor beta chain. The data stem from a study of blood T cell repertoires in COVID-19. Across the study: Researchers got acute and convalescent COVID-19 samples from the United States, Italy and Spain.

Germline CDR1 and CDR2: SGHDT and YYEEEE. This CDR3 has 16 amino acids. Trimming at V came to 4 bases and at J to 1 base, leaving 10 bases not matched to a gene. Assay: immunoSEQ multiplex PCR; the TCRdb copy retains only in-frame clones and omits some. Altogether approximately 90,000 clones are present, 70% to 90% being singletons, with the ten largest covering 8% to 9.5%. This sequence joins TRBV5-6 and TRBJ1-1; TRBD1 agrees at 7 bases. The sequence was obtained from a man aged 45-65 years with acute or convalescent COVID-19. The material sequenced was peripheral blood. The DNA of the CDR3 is TGTGCCAGCAGCGCCCTTCGGGGACAGAAGAACACTGAAGCTTTCTTT. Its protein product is CASSALRGQKNTEAFF. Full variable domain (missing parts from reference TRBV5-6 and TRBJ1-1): DAGVTQSPTHLIKTRGQQVTLRCSPKSGHDTVSWYQQALGQGPQFIFQYYEEEERQRGNFPDRFSGHQFPNYSSELNVNALLLGDSALYLCASSALRGQKNTEAFFGQGTRLTVV.